The clone carrying this TCR beta chain came up a few times. These data belong to a study of blood T cells in healthy people across ages. Primed by a sample-barcoded 5' primer and a J-beta primer mix, a second PCR proceeded for about 6 to 12 cycles. One entry per CDR3 protein results from TCRdb running MiXCR on the 5' RACE reads. Altogether 550,000 to 700,000 distinct CDR3 sequences are present, roughly 29% being singletons, with the ten largest covering around a sixth. The CDR3 extends over 14 amino acids. Trimming cost V 5 bases and J 6 bases, with 11 bases left between them. Germline V gene data show CDR1 as MNHEY and CDR2 as SMNVEV (reference sequence).

This clonotype was sampled from a woman aged 70-85 years in good health. Material for sequencing was blood. The chain joins TRBV27 to TRBJ1-6, with D possibly being TRBD1 (6 bases). The CDR3 spells CASSVGHSNSPLHF. The CDR3 region has the DNA TGTGCCAGCAGTGTGGGACACAGTAATTCACCCCTCCACTTT.